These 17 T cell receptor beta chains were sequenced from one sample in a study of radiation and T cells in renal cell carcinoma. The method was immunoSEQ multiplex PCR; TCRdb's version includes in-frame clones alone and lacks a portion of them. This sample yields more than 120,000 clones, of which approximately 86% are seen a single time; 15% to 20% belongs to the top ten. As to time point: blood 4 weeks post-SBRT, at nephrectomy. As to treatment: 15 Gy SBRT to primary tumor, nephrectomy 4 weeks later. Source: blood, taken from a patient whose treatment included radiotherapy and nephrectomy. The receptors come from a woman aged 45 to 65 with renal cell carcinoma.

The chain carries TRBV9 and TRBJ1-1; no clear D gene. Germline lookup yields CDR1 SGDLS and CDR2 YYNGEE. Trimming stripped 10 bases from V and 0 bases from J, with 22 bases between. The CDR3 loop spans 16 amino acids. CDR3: CASTLDSGSMNTEAFF. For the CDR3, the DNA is TGTGCCTCGACCCTCGATTCCGGGTCCATGAACACTGAAGCTTTCTTT.

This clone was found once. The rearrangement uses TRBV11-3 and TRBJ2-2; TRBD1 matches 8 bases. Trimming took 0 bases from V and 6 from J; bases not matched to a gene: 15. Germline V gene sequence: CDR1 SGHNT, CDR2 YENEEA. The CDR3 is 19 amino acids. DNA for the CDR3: TGTGCCAGCAGCTTAGAGGGCAGGGGGCAACCAGTCCCGTCCGGGGAGCTGTTTTTT. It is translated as CASSLEGRGQPVPSGELFF.

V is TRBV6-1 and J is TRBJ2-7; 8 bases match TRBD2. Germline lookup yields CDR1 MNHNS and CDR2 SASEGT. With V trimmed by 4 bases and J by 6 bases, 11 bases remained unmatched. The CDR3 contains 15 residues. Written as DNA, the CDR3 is TGTGCCAGCAGTGTTGCGGGGGGTATGGTACGCGAGCAGTACTTC. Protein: CASSVAGGMVREQYF.

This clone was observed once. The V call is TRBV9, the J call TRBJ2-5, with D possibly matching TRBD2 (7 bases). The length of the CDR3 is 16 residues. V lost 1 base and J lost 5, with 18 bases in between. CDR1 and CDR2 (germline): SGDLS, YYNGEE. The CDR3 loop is CASSVLGGPGEETQYF. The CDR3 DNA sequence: TGTGCCAGCAGCGTATTGGGGGGGCCCGGGGAGGAGACCCAGTACTTC. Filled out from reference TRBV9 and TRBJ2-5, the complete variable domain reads DSGVTQTPKHLITATGQRVTLRCSPRSGDLSVYWYQQSLDQGLQFLIQYYNGEERAKGNILERFSAQQFPDLHSELNLSSLELGDSALYFCASSVLGGPGEETQYFGPGTRLLVL.

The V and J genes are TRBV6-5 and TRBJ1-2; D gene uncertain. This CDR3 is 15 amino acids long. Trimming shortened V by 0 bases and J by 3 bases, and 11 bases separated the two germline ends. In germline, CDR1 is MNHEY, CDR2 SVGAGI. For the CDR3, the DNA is TGTGCCAGCAGTTACTCCCCCCCCGGGGACTATGGCTACACCTTC. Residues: CASSYSPPGDYGYTF.

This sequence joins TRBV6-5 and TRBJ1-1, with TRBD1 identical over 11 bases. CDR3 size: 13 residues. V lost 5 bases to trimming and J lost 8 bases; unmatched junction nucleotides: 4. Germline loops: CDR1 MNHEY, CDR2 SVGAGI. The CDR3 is CASSQGTGGEAFF. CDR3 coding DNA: TGTGCCAGCAGTCAAGGGACAGGGGGGGAAGCTTTCTTT.

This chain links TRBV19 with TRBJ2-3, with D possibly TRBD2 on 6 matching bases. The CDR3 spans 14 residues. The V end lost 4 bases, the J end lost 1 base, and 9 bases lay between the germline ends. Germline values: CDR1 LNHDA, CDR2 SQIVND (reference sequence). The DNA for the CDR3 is TGTGCCAGTAGTAGCGGGGAGGGCACAGATACGCAGTATTTT. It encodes CASSSGEGTDTQYF.

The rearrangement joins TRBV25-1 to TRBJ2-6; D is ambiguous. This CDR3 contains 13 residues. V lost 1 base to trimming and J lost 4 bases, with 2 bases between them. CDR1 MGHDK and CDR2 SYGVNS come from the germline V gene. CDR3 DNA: TGTGCCAGCAGTGAATGGGGGGCCAACGTCCTGACTTTC. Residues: CASSEWGANVLTF.

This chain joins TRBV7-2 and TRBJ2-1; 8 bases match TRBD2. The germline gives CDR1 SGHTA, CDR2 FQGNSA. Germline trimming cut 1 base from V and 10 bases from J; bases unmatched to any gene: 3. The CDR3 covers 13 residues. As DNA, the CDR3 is TGTGCCAGCAGCTTAGGCCGGGAGGGGGAGCAGTTCTTC. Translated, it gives CASSLGREGEQFF.

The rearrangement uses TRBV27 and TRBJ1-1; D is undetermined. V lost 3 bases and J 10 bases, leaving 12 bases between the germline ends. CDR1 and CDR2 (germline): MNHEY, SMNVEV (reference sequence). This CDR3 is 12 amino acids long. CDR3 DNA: TGTGCCAGCAGTTTTAACGGAAGAGGAGCTTTCTTT. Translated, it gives CASSFNGRGAFF.

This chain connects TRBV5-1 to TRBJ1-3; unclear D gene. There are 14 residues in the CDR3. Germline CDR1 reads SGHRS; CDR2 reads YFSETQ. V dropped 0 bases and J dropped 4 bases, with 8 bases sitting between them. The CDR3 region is CASSLDWPGNTIYF. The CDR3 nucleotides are TGCGCCAGCAGCTTGGACTGGCCGGGAAACACCATATATTTT.

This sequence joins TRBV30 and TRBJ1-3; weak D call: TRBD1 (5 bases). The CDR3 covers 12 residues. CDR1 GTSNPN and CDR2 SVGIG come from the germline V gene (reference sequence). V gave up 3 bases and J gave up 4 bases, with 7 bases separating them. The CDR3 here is CAWRGDGNTIYF. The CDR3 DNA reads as TGTGCCTGGAGGGGGGACGGAAACACCATATATTTT.

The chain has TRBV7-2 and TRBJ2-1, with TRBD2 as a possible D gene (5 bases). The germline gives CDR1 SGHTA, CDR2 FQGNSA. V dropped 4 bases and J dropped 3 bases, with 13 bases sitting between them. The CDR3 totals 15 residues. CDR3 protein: CASSWSGDNYNEQFF. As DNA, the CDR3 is TGTGCCAGCAGCTGGAGCGGTGATAACTACAATGAGCAGTTCTTC. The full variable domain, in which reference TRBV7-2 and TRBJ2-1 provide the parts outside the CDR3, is GAGVSQSPSNKVTEKGKDVELRCDPISGHTALYWYRQSLGQGLEFLIYFQGNSAPDKSGLPSDRFSAERTGGSVSTLTIQRTQQEDSAVYLCASSWSGDNYNEQFFGPGTRLTVL.

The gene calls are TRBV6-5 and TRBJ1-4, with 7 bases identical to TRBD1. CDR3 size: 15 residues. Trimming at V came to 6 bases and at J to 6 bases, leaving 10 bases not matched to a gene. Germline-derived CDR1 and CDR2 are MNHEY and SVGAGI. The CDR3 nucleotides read TGTGCCAGCAGGCGGCGACAGGGCGGGTATGAAAAACTGTTTTTT. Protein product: CASRRRQGGYEKLFF.

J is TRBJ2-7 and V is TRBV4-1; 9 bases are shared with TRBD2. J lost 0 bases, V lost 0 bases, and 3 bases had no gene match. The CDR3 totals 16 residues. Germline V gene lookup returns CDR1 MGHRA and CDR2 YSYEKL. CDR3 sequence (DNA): TGCGCCAGCAGCCAAGATCAGACTAGCGGCTCCTACGAGCAGTACTTC. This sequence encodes CASSQDQTSGSYEQYF.

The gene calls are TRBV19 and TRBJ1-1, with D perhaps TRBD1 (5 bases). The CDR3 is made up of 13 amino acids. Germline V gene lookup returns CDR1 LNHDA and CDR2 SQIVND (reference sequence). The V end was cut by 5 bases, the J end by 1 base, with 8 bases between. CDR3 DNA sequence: TGTGCCAGTAGTGGGCAGGGGAACACTGAAGCTTTCTTT. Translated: CASSGQGNTEAFF.

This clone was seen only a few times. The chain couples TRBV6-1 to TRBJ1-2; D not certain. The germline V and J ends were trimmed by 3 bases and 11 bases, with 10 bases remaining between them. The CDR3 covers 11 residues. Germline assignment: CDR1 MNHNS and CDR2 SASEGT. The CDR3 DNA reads TGTGCCAGCAGTGACTATCAGTGGTACACCTTC. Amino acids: CASSDYQWYTF.